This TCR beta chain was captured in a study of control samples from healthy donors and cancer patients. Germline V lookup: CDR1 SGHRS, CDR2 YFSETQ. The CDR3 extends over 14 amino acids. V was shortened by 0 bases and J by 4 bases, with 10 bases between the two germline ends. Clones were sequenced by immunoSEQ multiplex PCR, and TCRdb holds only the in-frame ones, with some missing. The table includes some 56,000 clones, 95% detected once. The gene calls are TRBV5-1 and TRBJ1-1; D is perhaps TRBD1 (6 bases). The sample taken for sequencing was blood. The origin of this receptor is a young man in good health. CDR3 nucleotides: TGCGCCAGCAGCTTGGGCCAGGGGAGCACTGAAGCTTTCTTT. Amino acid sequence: CASSLGQGSTEAFF. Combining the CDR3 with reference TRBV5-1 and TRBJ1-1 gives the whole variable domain KAGVTQTPRYLIKTRGQQVTLSCSPISGHRSVSWYQQTPGQGLQFLFEYFSETQRNKGNFPGRFSGRQFSNSRSEMNVSTLELGDSALYLCASSLGQGSTEAFFGQGTRLTVV.